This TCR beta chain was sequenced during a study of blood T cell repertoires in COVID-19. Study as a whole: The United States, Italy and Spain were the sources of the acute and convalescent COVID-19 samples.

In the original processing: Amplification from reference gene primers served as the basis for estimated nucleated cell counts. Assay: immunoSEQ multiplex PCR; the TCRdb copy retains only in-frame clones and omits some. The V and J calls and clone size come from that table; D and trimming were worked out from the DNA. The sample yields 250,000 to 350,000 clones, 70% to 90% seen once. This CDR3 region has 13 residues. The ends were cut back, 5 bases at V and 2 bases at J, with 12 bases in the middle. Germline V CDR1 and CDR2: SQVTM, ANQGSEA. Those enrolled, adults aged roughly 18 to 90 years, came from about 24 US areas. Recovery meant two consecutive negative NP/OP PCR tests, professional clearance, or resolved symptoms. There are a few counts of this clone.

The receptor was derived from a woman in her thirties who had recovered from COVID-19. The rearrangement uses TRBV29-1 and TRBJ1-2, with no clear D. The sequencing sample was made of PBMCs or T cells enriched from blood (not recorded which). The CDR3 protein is CSVPKTGNYGYTF. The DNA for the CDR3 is TGCAGCGTTCCCAAGACCGGGAACTATGGCTACACCTTC.